This T cell receptor beta chain was identified in a study of regulatory T cells in long-lasting Graves disease. Arm-PCR of CDR3 regions and iRepertoire HTBI primers were used to build TCR beta libraries. Original handling: Among the samples, approximately 60 TRBV and 14 TRBJ segments were identified. One entry per CDR3 protein results from TCRdb running MiXCR on the multiplex PCR reads. For this entry, the V and J calls and clone size follow TCRdb and not the study's own pipeline. The sample shows hundreds of thousands of distinct CDR3 sequences, around 15% of them seen only once. This clonotype was picked up many times. The length of the CDR3 is 13 residues. V was pared by 2 bases and J by 4 bases, with 9 bases between. Per germline, CDR1 KGHSH and CDR2 LQKENI. The time point was: newly diagnosed GD, antithyroid drugs for less than 3 months. The TCR library used RNA extracted from PBMCs. These data were also filed under a second study, of T cells in Graves' hyperthyroidism and ophthalmopathy. That source notes: Diagnoses were established using clinical symptoms, serum thyroxine and TRAb, thyroid ultrasound and orbital computed tomography. A set of HTBI primers served as the primers for a first-round RT-PCR of the TCR CDR3. In blood, most of the thyroid clonotypes expanded above 0.001 were also present.

The sequencing used peripheral blood mononuclear cells (PBMCs), collected at new diagnosis, from a patient treated with antithyroid drugs. The source is a man aged 40-50 years with Graves disease. The chain recombines TRBV18 with TRBJ2-7, with no clear D. The CDR3 region has the DNA TGTGCCAGCTCACCAGCAGACAAATACGAGCAGTACTTC. This codes for CASSPADKYEQYF.